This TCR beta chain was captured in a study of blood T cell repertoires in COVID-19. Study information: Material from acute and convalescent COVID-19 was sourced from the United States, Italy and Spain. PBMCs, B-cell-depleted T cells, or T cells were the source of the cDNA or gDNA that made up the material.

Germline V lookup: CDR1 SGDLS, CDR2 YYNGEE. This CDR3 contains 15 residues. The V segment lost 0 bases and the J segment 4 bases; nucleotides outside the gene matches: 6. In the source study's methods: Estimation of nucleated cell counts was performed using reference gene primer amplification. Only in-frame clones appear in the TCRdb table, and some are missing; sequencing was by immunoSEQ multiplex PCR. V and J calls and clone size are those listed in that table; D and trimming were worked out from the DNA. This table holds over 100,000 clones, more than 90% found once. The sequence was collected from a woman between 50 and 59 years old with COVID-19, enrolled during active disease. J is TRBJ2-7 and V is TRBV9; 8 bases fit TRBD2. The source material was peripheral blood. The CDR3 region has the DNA TGTGCCAGCAGCGTAGACGGGACTAGTGTATACGAGCAGTACTTC. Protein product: CASSVDGTSVYEQYF.